These 28 T cell receptor beta chains were sequenced from one sample in a study of T-cell reconstitution after alpha-beta-depleted transplantation in children. The authors prepared the TCRbeta library with unique molecular identifiers. One entry per CDR3 protein results from TCRdb running MiXCR on the PCR reads. The repertoire includes about half a million distinct CDR3 sequences, around an eighth of them detected once, and around 6% sits in the top ten. The source was PBMCs from the stem cell graft donor, collected from the stem cell graft. Receptors originate from a human donor who donated a stem cell graft to a child with combined immunodeficiency.

This clonotype was recorded at least ten times. The J gene is TRBJ2-7, the V gene TRBV6-2 or TRBV6-3; 8 bases fit TRBD1. This CDR3 has 14 residues. Germline trimming cut 6 bases from V and 5 bases from J; bases unmatched to any gene: 9. Looked up from germline, CDR1 is MNHEY and CDR2 is SVGEGT. The CDR3 DNA is TGTGCCAGCAGACAGGGGACAGGTCTTGACGAGCAGTACTTC. As protein: CASRQGTGLDEQYF.

This clonotype came up once. This chain connects TRBV19 to TRBJ2-3; TRBD1 matches 8 bases. The CDR3 totals 16 residues. Germline V gives CDR1 LNHDA, CDR2 SQIVND (reference sequence). The J segment lost 2 bases and the V segment lost 9 bases, leaving 13 bases of the junction unmatched. The CDR3 here is CASESRMTGATDTQYF. CDR3 bases: TGTGCCAGCGAGTCGAGAATGACAGGGGCCACAGATACGCAGTATTTT.

This clonotype was found many times. This chain joins TRBV5-5 and TRBJ2-2; 9 nucleotides match TRBD2. Germline CDR1 and CDR2: SGHKS and YYEKEE (reference sequence). The V segment lost 5 bases and the J segment 3 bases; nucleotides outside the gene matches: 8. The CDR3 spans 16 residues. CDR3 sequence reads: CASSSRGGADTGELFF. CDR3 in DNA: TGTGCCAGCAGTTCTCGCGGGGGGGCGGACACCGGGGAGCTGTTTTTT.

This clonotype was counted many times. This sequence joins TRBV9 and TRBJ2-7, with D perhaps matching TRBD2 (6 bases). V was shortened by 0 bases and J by 5 bases, with 12 bases between the two germline ends. This CDR3 is built from 14 residues. Germline CDR1 is SGDLS and CDR2 is YYNGEE. The CDR3 DNA sequence: TGTGCCAGCAGCGTAGAAGGACTAACCCACGAGCAGTACTTC. It specifies CASSVEGLTHEQYF.

This clonotype was observed many times. V usage is TRBV6-2 or TRBV6-3 and J usage is TRBJ2-2; D is uncertain. Looked up from germline, CDR1 is MNHEY and CDR2 is SVGEGT. V lost 2 bases, J lost 7 bases, and 11 bases lay in between. This CDR3 region has 14 residues. In DNA form, the CDR3 reads TGTGCCAGCAGTTACGGGGTTGAGGTCGGGGAGCTGTTTTTT. Residues: CASSYGVEVGELFF.

This clonotype was counted many times. The chain carries TRBV29-1 and TRBJ2-1; maybe TRBD1 (5 bases). The CDR3 has 11 residues. Trimming pared 3 bases from V and 9 bases from J, leaving 9 bases between. The V gene's germline CDR1 is SQVTM and CDR2 ANQGSEA. CDR3 DNA sequence: TGCAGCGTTGAGGGGCCAAGTGAGCAGTTCTTC. Protein: CSVEGPSEQFF.

This clonotype was detected many times. The CDR3 loop reads CSVNESGYEQYF. The DNA for the CDR3 is TGCAGCGTTAATGAGTCAGGATACGAGCAGTACTTC. The chain joins TRBV29-1 to TRBJ2-7; D gene uncertain. V was cut by 5 bases and J by 4 bases, with 12 bases left in between. The CDR3 spans 12 residues. Germline V CDR1 and CDR2: SQVTM, ANQGSEA.

This clonotype was recorded at least ten times. V usage is TRBV24-1 and J usage is TRBJ2-3; 10 bases agree with TRBD2. This CDR3 contains 17 residues. The trim removed 4 bases at V and 0 bases at J, leaving 6 bases unmatched. Per the germline V gene, CDR1 is KGHDR and CDR2 is SFDVKD. CDR3 region: CATSDGGLAESTDTQYF. For the CDR3, the DNA is TGTGCCACCAGTGACGGAGGACTAGCGGAAAGCACAGATACGCAGTATTTT.

In its sample, this clonotype was seen a few times. The rearrangement uses TRBV19 and TRBJ2-1; D unclear. Germline CDR1 LNHDA, CDR2 SQIVND (reference sequence). Trimming cost V 7 bases and J 9 bases, with 13 bases left between them. There are 12 residues in the CDR3. This CDR3 is CASKAAFGEQFF. The CDR3 DNA follows: TGTGCCAGTAAGGCGGCGTTCGGTGAGCAGTTCTTC.

This clonotype was counted ten times or more. The rearrangement links TRBV12-3 or TRBV12-4 to TRBJ2-5; 9 nucleotides match TRBD2. This CDR3 is 14 amino acids long. With 6 bases clipped from V and 5 bases from J, the junction kept 7 bases outside the gene matches. In DNA, the CDR3 is TGTGCCAGCAGGACTAGCGGTGAGGAGGAGACCCAGTACTTC. It is translated as CASRTSGEEETQYF.

The table lists this clonotype with a few counts. The chain has TRBV10-2 and TRBJ1-4; D is unclear. Germline V gives CDR1 WSHSY, CDR2 SAAADI. This CDR3 spans 13 amino acids. V lost 2 bases and J 6 bases, leaving 7 bases between the germline ends. The CDR3 protein is CASSEREDEKLFF. The CDR3 nucleotides are TGCGCCAGCAGTGAGAGGGAGGATGAAAAACTGTTTTTT.

The CDR3, as DNA: TGTGCCAGCAGCCAAGGGTTCTATGGCTACACCTTC. It encodes CASSQGFYGYTF. This chain uses TRBV4-2 with TRBJ1-2, with D uncertain. V was clipped by 1 base and J by 4 bases, with 4 bases between them. Germline CDR1 and CDR2: LGHNA and YNFKEQ. The CDR3 covers 12 residues.

V gene TRBV13 combines with J gene TRBJ1-2; TRBD1 agrees at 9 bases. This CDR3 spans 14 amino acids. Germline V gene sequence: CDR1 PRHDT, CDR2 FYEKMQ (reference sequence). After removal of 5 bases from V and 8 bases from J, the junction contained 9 bases not matched to a gene. The CDR3 sequence is CASSLRDRVSGYTF. As DNA, the CDR3 is TGTGCCAGCAGCCTTCGGGACAGGGTGTCGGGCTACACCTTC.

V is TRBV6-2 or TRBV6-3 and J is TRBJ2-7, with 9 bases aligning to TRBD1. J was trimmed by 5 bases and V by 7 bases; bases with no gene match: 12. The length of the CDR3 is 15 residues. The germline V gene has CDR1 MNHEY and CDR2 SVGEGT. The chain's CDR3 is CASMPPGQGYHEQYF. In nucleotides, the CDR3 is TGTGCCAGCATGCCCCCGGGACAGGGCTACCACGAGCAGTACTTC.

In this sample, this clonotype turned up many times. The rearrangement links TRBV12-3 or TRBV12-4 to TRBJ1-1; tentative D call: TRBD1 (5 bases). Trimming removed 6 bases from V and 4 bases from J, with 12 bases in between. The CDR3 is 13 amino acids. The CDR3 loop is CASSSRQLTEAFF. For the CDR3, the DNA is TGTGCCAGCAGCTCCCGACAGCTCACTGAAGCTTTCTTT.

Only a few counts were recorded for this clonotype. The chain carries TRBV11-1 and TRBJ2-7; 11 positions agree with TRBD2. The germline V gene has CDR1 SGHAT and CDR2 FQDESV (reference sequence). With V trimmed by 4 bases and J by 0 bases, 11 bases remained unmatched. This CDR3 region has 18 residues. The CDR3 sequence is CASSSSLASGRHSYEQYF. In DNA form, the CDR3 reads TGTGCCAGCAGCTCATCCTTGGCTAGCGGGAGGCACTCCTACGAGCAGTACTTC.

This clonotype appeared a few times. V gene TRBV7-3 combines with J gene TRBJ2-1; D is perhaps TRBD2 (6 bases). Looked up from germline, CDR1 is SGHTA and CDR2 is FQGTGA. The CDR3 extends over 15 amino acids. V was trimmed by 10 bases and J by 6 bases, leaving 22 bases between them. The CDR3 is CATQLAPSERNEQFF. The CDR3 DNA follows: TGTGCCACCCAACTAGCCCCGTCGGAACGCAATGAGCAGTTCTTC.

The rearrangement joins TRBV30 to TRBJ1-2, with D maybe TRBD1 (6 bases). There are 13 residues in the CDR3. With 7 bases removed from V and 4 bases from J, the gap between germline ends came to 16 bases. Germline V CDR1 and CDR2: GTSNPN, SVGIG (reference sequence). This CDR3 is CAFSGRGGYGYTF. The CDR3 DNA is TGTGCCTTCTCCGGAAGGGGGGGCTATGGCTACACCTTC.

This clonotype was counted many times. V is TRBV27 and J is TRBJ2-7; tentative D call: TRBD1 (5 bases). The V end was cut by 5 bases, the J end by 4 bases, with 24 bases between. Looked up from germline, CDR1 is MNHEY and CDR2 is SMNVEV (reference sequence). CDR3 length: 17 amino acids. The DNA for the CDR3 is TGTGCCAGCAGTGTAGGCCAACTCTCTGGGGCATTATACGAGCAGTACTTC. Translation: CASSVGQLSGALYEQYF.

This clonotype appeared a few times. The rearrangement uses TRBV29-1 and TRBJ1-2; no clear D. This CDR3 is 11 amino acids long. Germline lookup yields CDR1 SQVTM and CDR2 ANQGSEA. Trimming took off 6 bases at V and 6 bases at J, with 11 bases between the two ends. CDR3 sequence (DNA): TGCAGCGTCGACGCTCCCCATGGCTACACCTTC. Its protein product is CSVDAPHGYTF.

The V call is TRBV7-9, the J call TRBJ2-1; the D gene is possibly TRBD2 (6 bases). The germline V gene encodes CDR1 SEHNR and CDR2 FQNEAQ (reference sequence). Trimming took off 4 bases at V and 6 bases at J, with 10 bases between the two ends. The CDR3 has 13 amino acids. The CDR3 DNA reads TGTGCCAGCAGCTGGGGACTCGTCAATGAGCAGTTCTTC. Its translation is CASSWGLVNEQFF.

This clonotype was seen many times. The chain links TRBV10-3 to TRBJ2-7; TRBD1 is a possible D gene (7 bases). There are 12 residues in the CDR3. Germline CDR1 reads ENHRY; CDR2 reads SYGVKD. Trimming pared 9 bases from V and 5 bases from J, leaving 14 bases between. CDR3 amino acids: CAIKDREDEQYF. Here the CDR3 DNA reads TGTGCCATTAAAGACAGGGAGGACGAGCAGTACTTC.

This clonotype showed up just a few times. This rearrangement joins TRBV12-3 or TRBV12-4 to TRBJ2-3, with unresolved D. V shed 3 bases and J shed 2 bases, with 9 bases lying between them. The CDR3 runs 14 residues. CDR3 loop: CASSFGGFTDTQYF. DNA for the CDR3: TGTGCCAGCAGTTTCGGTGGCTTCACAGATACGCAGTATTTT.

This chain uses TRBV18 with TRBJ1-1, with 9 bases fitting TRBD1. Trimming cost V 2 bases and J 0 bases; bases outside gene matches: 7. Looked up from germline, CDR1 is KGHSH and CDR2 is LQKENI. The length of the CDR3 is 17 residues. The CDR3 sequence: CASSPRTGDTMNTEAFF. The CDR3 DNA reads as TGTGCCAGCTCACCAAGGACAGGGGACACCATGAACACTGAAGCTTTCTTT.

This clonotype appeared a few times. V gene TRBV28 combines with J gene TRBJ2-7; no reliable D call. CDR1 and CDR2 from the germline V gene are MDHEN and SYDVKM. Trimming took 5 bases from V and 5 from J, leaving 16 bases between them. The CDR3 totals 14 residues. The chain's CDR3 is CASSPRVTGDEQYF. The CDR3 coding sequence is TGTGCCAGCAGTCCCCGGGTTACCGGAGACGAGCAGTACTTC.

This rearrangement joins TRBV7-2 to TRBJ2-5; D possibly corresponds to TRBD2 (5 bases). Germline V lookup: CDR1 SGHTA, CDR2 FQGNSA. V was cut by 8 bases and J by 5 bases, with 9 bases left in between. This CDR3 contains 11 residues. In DNA, the CDR3 is TGTGCCAGCCAATCGGGGGAGACCCAGTACTTC. This codes for CASQSGETQYF.

This clonotype came up a few times. V is TRBV9 and J is TRBJ2-1; D remains ambiguous. V shed 0 bases and J shed 4 bases, with 11 bases lying between them. Germline CDR1 SGDLS, CDR2 YYNGEE. CDR3 length: 15 amino acids. The CDR3 reads CASSVGVGPYNEQFF. In DNA, the CDR3 is TGTGCCAGCAGCGTAGGGGTAGGCCCTTACAATGAGCAGTTCTTC.

This clonotype was seen a handful of times. The chain employs TRBV4-3 and TRBJ2-7; D possibly uses TRBD1 or TRBD2 (5 bases each). This CDR3 contains 15 residues. The V end lost 4 bases, the J end lost 4 bases, and 17 bases lay between the germline ends. The germline V gene has CDR1 LGHNA and CDR2 YSLEER. The CDR3 sequence is CASSLSPTGRYEQYF. The CDR3 bases are TGCGCCAGCAGCCTAAGCCCTACGGGACGGTACGAGCAGTACTTC.